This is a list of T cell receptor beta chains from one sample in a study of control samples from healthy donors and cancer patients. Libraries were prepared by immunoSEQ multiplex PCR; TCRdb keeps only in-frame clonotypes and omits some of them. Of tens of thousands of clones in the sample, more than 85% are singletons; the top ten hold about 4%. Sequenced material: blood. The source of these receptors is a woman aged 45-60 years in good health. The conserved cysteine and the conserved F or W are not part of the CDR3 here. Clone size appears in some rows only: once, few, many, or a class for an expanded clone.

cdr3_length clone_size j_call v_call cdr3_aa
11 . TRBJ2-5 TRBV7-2 ASSFSGDGTQY
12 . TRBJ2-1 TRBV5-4 ASSDGRYNNEQF
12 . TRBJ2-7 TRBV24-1 ATSHGQGLGEQY
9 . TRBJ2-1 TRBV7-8 ASKGANEQF
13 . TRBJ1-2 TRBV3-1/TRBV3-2 ASSQDLGQGKGYT
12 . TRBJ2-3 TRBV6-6 ASRTSQLVHTQY
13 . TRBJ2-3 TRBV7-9 ASSFRGSGEDTQY
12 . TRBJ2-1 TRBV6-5 ASSYSSGRTEQF
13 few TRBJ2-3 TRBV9 ASSGRASGRDTQY
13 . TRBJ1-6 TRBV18 ASSPTGGGNSPLH
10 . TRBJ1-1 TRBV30 AYTTGGVDAF
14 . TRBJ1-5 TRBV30 AWSVFGQGGNQPQH
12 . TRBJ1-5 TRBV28 ASKGPGGNQPQH
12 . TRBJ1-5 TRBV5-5 ASSLETGNQPQH
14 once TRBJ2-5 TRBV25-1 ASSEGAGGPVETQY
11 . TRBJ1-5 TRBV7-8 ASSLEGAQPQH
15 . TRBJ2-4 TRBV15 ATSRDASGIAKNIQY
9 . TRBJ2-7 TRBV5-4 ASSWGGEQY
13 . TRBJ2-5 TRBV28 ASSFSRGAGETQY
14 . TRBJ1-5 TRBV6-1 ASSEVGFVGGQPQH
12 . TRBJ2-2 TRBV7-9 ASAEAGKTGELF
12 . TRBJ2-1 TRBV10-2 ASSEWTVNNEQF
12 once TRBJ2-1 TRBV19 ASSHLTSGIGQF
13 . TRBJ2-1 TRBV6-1 ASSELAGVFRGQF
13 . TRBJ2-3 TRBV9 ASSAQTGSTDTQY
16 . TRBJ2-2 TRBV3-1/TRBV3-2 ASSHTSGRAFRTGELF